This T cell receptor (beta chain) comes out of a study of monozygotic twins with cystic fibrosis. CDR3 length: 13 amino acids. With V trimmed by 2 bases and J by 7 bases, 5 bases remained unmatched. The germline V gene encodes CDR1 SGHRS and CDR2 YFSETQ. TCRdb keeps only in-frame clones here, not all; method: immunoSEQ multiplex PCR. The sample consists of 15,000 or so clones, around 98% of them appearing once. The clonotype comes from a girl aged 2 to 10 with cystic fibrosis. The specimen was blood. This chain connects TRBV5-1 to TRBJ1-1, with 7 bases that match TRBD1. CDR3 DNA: TGCGCCAGCAGCTTCGACAGGGTGGGTGAAGCTTTCTTT. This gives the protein CASSFDRVGEAFF.